Each of the 22 T cell receptor beta chains below was sequenced from the same sample in a study of T cell repertoires in cytomegalovirus infection. TCRdb redid the calling of the reads with MiXCR, one entry per CDR3 protein. The data contain 300,000 to 400,000 distinct CDR3 sequences, around 18% of them seen just once; the ten biggest clones take up roughly 9%. Sequenced: PBMCs. These receptors came from a human donor in good health (CMV status not recorded). Some clones in this sample may be carry-over from other donors' samples.

The genes are TRBV15 and TRBJ2-5; 10 nucleotides agree with TRBD2. The V gene end was trimmed by 5 bases and the J gene end by 4 bases; junction bases not matched to a gene: 7. The CDR3 is 15 residues long. Germline loops: CDR1 LNHNV, CDR2 YYDKDF (reference sequence). The CDR3: CATSAGSGGLETQYF. In DNA, the CDR3 is TGTGCCACCAGCGCCGGTAGCGGGGGGTTAGAGACCCAGTACTTC.

The V and J genes are TRBV5-4 and TRBJ2-3; weak D call: TRBD2 (5 bases). V was pared by 3 bases and J by 3 bases, with 14 bases between. The CDR3 runs 15 residues. Germline CDR1 and CDR2: SGHNT and YYREEE (reference sequence). The DNA for the CDR3 is TGTGCCAGCAGCTCCCCCGGGGTCTTTACAGATACGCAGTATTTT. Its protein is CASSSPGVFTDTQYF.

The table lists this clonotype with a few counts. The chain has TRBV28 and TRBJ2-3; D not certain. Between the trimmed V and J ends, which lost 6 bases and 3 bases, there was a span of 4 bases. Germline V gives CDR1 MDHEN, CDR2 SYDVKM. This CDR3 is 11 amino acids long. As DNA, the CDR3 is TGTGCCAGCAGATATACAGATACGCAGTATTTT. Residues: CASRYTDTQYF.

This chain joins TRBV7-2 and TRBJ2-5, with 9 positions matching TRBD2. CDR3 length equals 16 residues. CDR1 is SGHTA and CDR2 is FQGNSA in the germline V gene. The junction had 9 bases not matched to a gene; V was cut back by 5 bases and J by 2 bases. The CDR3: CASSLSGGVGQETQYF. CDR3 coding DNA: TGTGCCAGCAGCCTTAGCGGGGGCGTGGGGCAAGAGACCCAGTACTTC.

The table lists this clonotype with a few counts. The genes are TRBV2 and TRBJ1-2; D gene uncertain. The V gene lost 10 bases and the J gene lost 7 bases, with 19 bases spanning the gap. The CDR3 runs 13 residues. Germline V lookup: CDR1 SNHLY, CDR2 FYNNEI. CDR3 nucleotides: TGTGCCACCAGGACGGGAACACGGGCTGGCTACACCTTC. Encoded protein: CATRTGTRAGYTF.

This clonotype was detected ten times or more. V gene TRBV7-2 combines with J gene TRBJ2-7; 9 nucleotides align to TRBD1. Trimming took 0 bases from V and 6 from J; bases not matched to a gene: 9. CDR3 length: 16 amino acids. CDR1 is SGHTA and CDR2 is FQGNSA in the germline V gene. The CDR3 coding sequence is TGTGCCAGCAGCTTAGCAAGTCCGGGACAGGGAAGCGAGCAGTACTTC. It is translated as CASSLASPGQGSEQYF.

At least ten counts were recorded for this clonotype. The chain combines TRBV7-2 with TRBJ2-1; 7 positions agree with TRBD2. The CDR3 spans 16 residues. CDR1 SGHTA and CDR2 FQGNSA come from the germline V gene. The trim removed 1 base at V and 4 bases at J, leaving 7 bases unmatched. The DNA for the CDR3 is TGTGCCAGCAGCTTAGGGTCGGCTAGCGGATACAATGAGCAGTTCTTC. The encoded protein is CASSLGSASGYNEQFF.

Ten or more counts support this clonotype. The chain links TRBV2 to TRBJ1-5; no clear D. V was pared by 6 bases and J by 5 bases, with 14 bases between. The CDR3 runs 14 residues. The germline V gene has CDR1 SNHLY and CDR2 FYNNEI. Here the CDR3 reads CASRPTTVDQPQHF. CDR3 nucleotide sequence: TGTGCCAGCAGACCCACGACCGTAGATCAGCCCCAGCATTTT. Variable domain in full (rest from reference TRBV2 and TRBJ1-5): EPEVTQTPSHQVTQMGQEVILRCVPISNHLYFYWYRQILGQKVEFLVSFYNNEISEKSEIFDDQFSVERPDGSNFTLKIRSTKLEDSAMYFCASRPTTVDQPQHFGDGTRLSIL.

This clonotype came up a few times. The chain combines TRBV27 with TRBJ2-7; maybe TRBD1 (5 bases). This CDR3 comprises 16 residues. From germline, CDR1 is MNHEY and CDR2 SMNVEV (reference sequence). Trimming removed 5 bases at V and 2 bases at J, with 19 bases between. CDR3 sequence: CASSRQGLLTPYEQYF. The CDR3 DNA follows: TGTGCCAGCAGTCGCCAGGGCTTACTAACTCCCTACGAGCAGTACTTC.

This clonotype appeared a few times. This rearrangement joins TRBV28 to TRBJ1-5; TRBD1 agrees at 8 bases. J gave up 7 bases and V 5 bases, and 13 bases lay outside the gene matches. Germline assignment: CDR1 MDHEN and CDR2 SYDVKM. CDR3 length equals 16 residues. This CDR3 is CASSRDRGGNRQPQHF. CDR3 coding DNA: TGTGCCAGCAGTAGAGACAGGGGAGGGAATCGGCAGCCCCAGCATTTT.

The V and J genes are TRBV6-6 and TRBJ2-1, with 10 positions matching TRBD2. CDR3 length: 16 amino acids. V was pared by 0 bases and J by 7 bases, with 6 bases of the junction left unmatched. The V gene's germline CDR1 is MNHNY and CDR2 SVGAGI (reference sequence). CDR3 in amino acids: CASSYSVSGRFNEQFF. In nucleotides, the CDR3 is TGTGCCAGCAGTTACTCGGTTAGCGGGAGGTTTAATGAGCAGTTCTTC.

In this sample, this clonotype turned up a few times. This chain links TRBV6-1 with TRBJ2-3, with 13 nucleotides matching TRBD2. Trimming at V came to 6 bases and at J to 1 base, leaving 1 base not matched to a gene. The germline gives CDR1 MNHNS, CDR2 SASEGT. The CDR3 is 15 amino acids. CDR3 nucleotides: TGTGCCAGCAGGGGACTAGCGGGGCGCACAGATACGCAGTATTTT. Translation gives CASRGLAGRTDTQYF.

This clonotype was picked up many times. The V gene is TRBV15, the J gene TRBJ2-7; 8 bases match TRBD2. The CDR3 is 15 amino acids. Germline loops: CDR1 LNHNV, CDR2 YYDKDF (reference sequence). V was pared by 0 bases and J by 2 bases, with 3 bases of the junction left unmatched. The CDR3 reads CATSRESGSPYEQYF. CDR3 nucleotides: TGTGCCACCAGCAGAGAAAGCGGGAGTCCCTACGAGCAGTACTTC. Using reference TRBV15 and TRBJ2-7 for the parts outside the CDR3, the full variable domain is DAMVIQNPRYQVTQFGKPVTLSCSQTLNHNVMYWYQQKSSQAPKLLFHYYDKDFNNEADTPDNFQSRRPNTSFCFLDIRSPGLGDTAMYLCATSRESGSPYEQYFGPGTRLTVT.

This clonotype was found a few times. This sequence joins TRBV3-1 and TRBJ1-1; D is unclear. The length of the CDR3 is 14 residues. Trimming cost V 0 bases and J 1 base, with 6 bases left between them. In germline, CDR1 is LGHDT, CDR2 YNNKEL (reference sequence). Here the CDR3 DNA reads TGTGCCAGCAGCCAAGAGGCGGGGAACACTGAAGCTTTCTTT. Translated: CASSQEAGNTEAFF.

The chain combines TRBV20-1 with TRBJ1-2, with D uncertain. V was clipped by 3 bases and J by 10 bases, with 18 bases between them. Looked up from germline, CDR1 is DFQATT and CDR2 is SNEGSKA (reference sequence). This CDR3 spans 13 amino acids. The CDR3 DNA is TGCAGTGCTAGGGGTAGCAGAAAGGAGTCCTACACCTTC. It is translated as CSARGSRKESYTF.

The rearrangement uses TRBV29-1 and TRBJ1-3; D not certain. The CDR3 runs 12 residues. The germline V gene encodes CDR1 SQVTM and CDR2 ANQGSEA. Trimming pared 3 bases from V and 1 base from J, leaving 4 bases between. For the CDR3, the DNA is TGCAGCGTTGACACATCTGGAAACACCATATATTTT. This sequence encodes CSVDTSGNTIYF.

The table lists this clonotype with many counts. V usage is TRBV7-9 and J usage is TRBJ2-7; weak D call: TRBD2 (5 bases). Germline V gene data show CDR1 as SEHNR and CDR2 as FQNEAQ (reference sequence). The CDR3 is 13 amino acids. V dropped 3 bases and J dropped 2 bases, with 8 bases sitting between them. The CDR3, as DNA: TGTGCCAGCAGCTTGGAGGCACCCTACGAGCAGTACTTC. Its translation is CASSLEAPYEQYF.

This clonotype has ten or more counts. The chain has TRBV7-2 and TRBJ2-2, with 10 bases aligning to TRBD2. This CDR3 region has 16 residues. CDR1 is SGHTA, CDR2 FQGNSA, per germline. The junction had 4 bases not matched to a gene; V was cut back by 1 base and J by 5 bases. CDR3 protein: CASSLVAGGGTGELFF. The CDR3 region has the DNA TGTGCCAGCAGCTTAGTAGCGGGGGGCGGGACCGGGGAGCTGTTTTTT.

This clonotype was counted ten times or more. The chain has TRBV7-6 and TRBJ2-3; 11 bases agree with TRBD2. The V and J ends lost 5 bases and 8 bases, in that order; junction bases with no gene match: 9. The CDR3 loop spans 15 amino acids. CDR1 is SGHVS and CDR2 is FNYEAQ in the germline V gene. CDR3 region: CASSETSGVFVTQYF. The CDR3 DNA follows: TGTGCCAGCAGCGAGACTAGCGGGGTGTTTGTTACGCAGTATTTT. Combining the CDR3 with reference TRBV7-6 and TRBJ2-3 gives the whole variable domain GAGVSQSPRYKVTKRGQDVALRCDPISGHVSLYWYRQALGQGPEFLTYFNYEAQQDKSGLPNDRFSAERPEGSISTLTIQRTEQRDSAMYRCASSETSGVFVTQYFGPGTRLTVL.

V gene TRBV7-2 combines with J gene TRBJ2-5; D might be TRBD2 (7 bases). The CDR3 runs 15 residues. CDR1 and CDR2 (germline): SGHTA, FQGNSA. V lost 5 bases to trimming and J lost 5 bases, with 18 bases between them. This CDR3 is CTSSTRAGRGETQYF. In nucleotides, the CDR3 is TGTACCAGCAGCACCCGAGCAGGGAGGGGGGAGACCCAGTACTTC.

This clonotype turned up a few times. The V gene is TRBV6-5, the J gene TRBJ1-5; perhaps TRBD1 as D (6 bases). V shed 6 bases and J shed 4 bases, with 10 bases lying between them. Germline CDR1 MNHEY, CDR2 SVGAGI. The length of the CDR3 is 13 residues. The CDR3 DNA follows: TGTGCCAGCAGACGGACAGAAAATCAGCCCCAGCATTTT. Translating it yields CASRRTENQPQHF.

This clonotype was seen ten or more times. The gene calls are TRBV7-2 and TRBJ2-4, with D unclear. V was pared by 5 bases and J by 1 base, with 9 bases between. CDR1 is SGHTA and CDR2 is FQGNSA in the germline V gene. This CDR3 contains 14 residues. In nucleotides, the CDR3 is TGTGCCAGCAGCCCAGTTGGCGCCAAAAACATTCAGTACTTC. This gives the protein CASSPVGAKNIQYF.